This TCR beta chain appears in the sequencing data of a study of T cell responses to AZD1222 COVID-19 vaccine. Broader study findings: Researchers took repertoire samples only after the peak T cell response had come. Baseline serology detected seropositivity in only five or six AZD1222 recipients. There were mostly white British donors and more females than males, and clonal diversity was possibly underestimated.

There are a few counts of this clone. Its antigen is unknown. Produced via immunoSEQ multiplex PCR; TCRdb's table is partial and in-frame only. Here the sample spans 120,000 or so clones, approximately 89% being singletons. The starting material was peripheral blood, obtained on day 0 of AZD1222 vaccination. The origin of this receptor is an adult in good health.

Here the CDR3 reads CASSPGTVGGNTIYF. Written as DNA, the CDR3 is TGTGCCAGCTCACCAGGGACAGTGGGAGGAAACACCATATATTTT. The rearrangement joins TRBV18 to TRBJ1-3; 7 positions match TRBD1. CDR1 KGHSH and CDR2 LQKENI come from the germline V gene. V gave up 2 bases and J gave up 4 bases; unmatched junction bases: 5. The CDR3 has 15 residues. Filled out from reference TRBV18 and TRBJ1-3, the complete variable domain reads NAGVMQNPRHLVRRRGQEARLRCSPMKGHSHVYWYRQLPEEGLKFMVYLQKENIIDESGMPKERFSAEFPKEGPSILRIQQVVRGDSAAYFCASSPGTVGGNTIYFGEGSWLTVV.